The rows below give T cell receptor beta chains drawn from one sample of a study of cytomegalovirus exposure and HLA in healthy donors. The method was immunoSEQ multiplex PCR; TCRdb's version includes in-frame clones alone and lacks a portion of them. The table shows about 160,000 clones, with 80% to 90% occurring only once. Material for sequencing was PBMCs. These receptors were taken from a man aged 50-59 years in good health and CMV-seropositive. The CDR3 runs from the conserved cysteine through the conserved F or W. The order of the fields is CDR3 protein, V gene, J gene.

CDR3 protein: CASSYSGQILLSTDTQYF
V gene: TRBV5-1
J gene: TRBJ2-3

CDR3 protein: CASSSPGQGAYEQYF
V gene: TRBV5-1
J gene: TRBJ2-7

CDR3 protein: CSVATANYGYTF
V gene: TRBV29-1
J gene: TRBJ1-2

CDR3 protein: CASSSRRVDTQYF
V gene: TRBV4-1
J gene: TRBJ2-3

CDR3 protein: CASTERGSNQPQHF
V gene: TRBV6-5
J gene: TRBJ1-5

CDR3 protein: CASSYSETGDPFGYTF
V gene: TRBV6-5
J gene: TRBJ1-2

CDR3 protein: CASSLGAVSGNTIYF
V gene: TRBV5-6
J gene: TRBJ1-3

CDR3 protein: CASSSRPGGDTEAFF
V gene: TRBV6-5
J gene: TRBJ1-1

CDR3 protein: CASRSGTGGRTDTQYF
V gene: TRBV5-4
J gene: TRBJ2-3

CDR3 protein: CASSLSGGQPQHF
V gene: TRBV27
J gene: TRBJ1-5

CDR3 protein: CASSLTASPEQFF
V gene: TRBV27
J gene: TRBJ2-1

CDR3 protein: CASTGGLDTEAFF
V gene: TRBV18
J gene: TRBJ1-1

CDR3 protein: CATSRDMIDVEQFF
V gene: TRBV15
J gene: TRBJ2-1